This TCR beta chain appears in the sequencing data of a study of blood T cells in healthy people across ages. This clonotype was recorded at least ten times. Its target is not known. The second PCR ran about 6 to 12 cycles with a sample-barcoded 5' primer and J-beta primers. Each CDR3 protein gets one entry after TCRdb re-called the 5' RACE reads with MiXCR. The table records nearly 800,000 distinct CDR3 sequences, around 25% of them present only once. The CDR3 spans 14 residues. V was pared by 8 bases and J by 0 bases, with 12 bases between. Looked up from germline, CDR1 is LNHNV and CDR2 is YYDKDF (reference sequence). General study points: Unsorted PBMCs prevented conclusive naive versus antigen-experienced comparison.

The sample also formed part of further work on T cells of mothers and their children. That work adds: The M1S primer of the second PCR added sample barcodes and 2-4 random nucleotides.

This chain uses TRBV15 with TRBJ2-3; maybe TRBD1 (5 bases). The receptor was derived from a boy younger than 18 in good health. The sample comprised blood. The CDR3 bases are TGTGCCACCGGGGCAGGGATTAGCACAGATACGCAGTATTTT. This sequence encodes CATGAGISTDTQYF.